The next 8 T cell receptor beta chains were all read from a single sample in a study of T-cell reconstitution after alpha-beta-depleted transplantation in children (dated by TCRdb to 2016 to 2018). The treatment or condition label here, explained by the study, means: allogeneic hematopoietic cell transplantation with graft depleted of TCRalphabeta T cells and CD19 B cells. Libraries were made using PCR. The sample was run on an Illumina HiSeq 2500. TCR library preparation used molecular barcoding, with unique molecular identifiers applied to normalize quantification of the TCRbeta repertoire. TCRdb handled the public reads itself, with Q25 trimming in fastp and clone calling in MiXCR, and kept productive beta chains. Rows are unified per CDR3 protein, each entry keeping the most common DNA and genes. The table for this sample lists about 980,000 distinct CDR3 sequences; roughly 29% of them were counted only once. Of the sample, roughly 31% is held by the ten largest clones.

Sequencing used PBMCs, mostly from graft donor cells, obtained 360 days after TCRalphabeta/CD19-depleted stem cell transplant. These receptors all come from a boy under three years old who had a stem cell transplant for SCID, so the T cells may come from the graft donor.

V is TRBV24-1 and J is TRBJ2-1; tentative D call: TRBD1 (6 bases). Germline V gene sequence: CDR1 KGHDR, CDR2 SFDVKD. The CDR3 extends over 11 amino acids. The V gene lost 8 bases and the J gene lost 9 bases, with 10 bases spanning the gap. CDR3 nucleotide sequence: TGTGCCACCAAAATAGGGGGTGAGCAGTTCTTC. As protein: CATKIGGEQFF.

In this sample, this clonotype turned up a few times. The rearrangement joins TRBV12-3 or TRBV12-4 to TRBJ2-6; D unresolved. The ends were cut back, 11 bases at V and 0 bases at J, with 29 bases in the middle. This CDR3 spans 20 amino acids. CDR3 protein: CAQQFMNVGGSYSGANVLTF. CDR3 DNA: TGTGCCCAACAGTTTATGAACGTCGGTGGCTCTTACTCTGGGGCCAACGTCCTGACTTTC.

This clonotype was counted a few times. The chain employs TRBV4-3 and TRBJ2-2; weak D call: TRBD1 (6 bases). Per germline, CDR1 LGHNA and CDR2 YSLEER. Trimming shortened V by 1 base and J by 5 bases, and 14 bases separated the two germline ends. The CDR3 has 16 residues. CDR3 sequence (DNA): TGCGCCAGCAGCCAAGCATACAGGGCTATAACCGGGGAGCTGTTTTTT. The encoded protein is CASSQAYRAITGELFF.

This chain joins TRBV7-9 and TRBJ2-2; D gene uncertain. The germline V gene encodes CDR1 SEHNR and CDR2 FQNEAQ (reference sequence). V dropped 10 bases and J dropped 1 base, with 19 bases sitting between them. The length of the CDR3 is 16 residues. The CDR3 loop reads CATLRSRNENTGELFF. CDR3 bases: TGTGCCACCCTGCGCTCCAGAAACGAGAACACCGGGGAGCTGTTTTTT.

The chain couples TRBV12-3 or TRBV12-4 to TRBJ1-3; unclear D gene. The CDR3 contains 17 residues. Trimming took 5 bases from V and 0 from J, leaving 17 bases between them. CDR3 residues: CASSTGDPGSSGNTIYF. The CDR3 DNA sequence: TGTGCCAGCAGTACCGGCGACCCTGGAAGCTCTGGAAACACCATATATTTT.

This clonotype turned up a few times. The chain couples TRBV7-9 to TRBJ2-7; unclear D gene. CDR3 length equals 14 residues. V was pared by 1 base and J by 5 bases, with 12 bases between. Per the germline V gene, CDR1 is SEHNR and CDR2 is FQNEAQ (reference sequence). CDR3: CASSLVGLMDEQYF. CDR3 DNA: TGTGCCAGCAGCTTAGTCGGTCTCATGGACGAGCAGTACTTC.

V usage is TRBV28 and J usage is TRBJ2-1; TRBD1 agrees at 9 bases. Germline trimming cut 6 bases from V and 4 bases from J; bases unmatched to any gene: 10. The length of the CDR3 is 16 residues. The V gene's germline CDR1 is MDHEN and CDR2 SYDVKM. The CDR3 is CASSGTGLSVYNEQFF. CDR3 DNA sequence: TGTGCCAGCAGCGGGACAGGGCTGTCCGTTTACAATGAGCAGTTCTTC.

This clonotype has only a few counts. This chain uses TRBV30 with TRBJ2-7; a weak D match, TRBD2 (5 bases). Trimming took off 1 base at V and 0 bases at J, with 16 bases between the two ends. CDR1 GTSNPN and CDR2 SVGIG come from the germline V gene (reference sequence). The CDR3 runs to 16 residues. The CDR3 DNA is TGTGCCTGGAGTGCGGTTAAAAGTCGGGGCTCCTACGAGCAGTACTTC. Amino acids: CAWSAVKSRGSYEQYF.